A single sample gave rise to the 23 T cell receptor beta chains below, sequenced in a study of OX40 agonist ivuxolimab in advanced cancers. Using immunoSEQ multiplex PCR, the repertoire was profiled, and TCRdb retains in-frame clones only, with some absent. The sample contains more than 100,000 clones, around 95% of which appear only once. This specimen was CD4+ or CD8+ T cells sorted from blood, taken in a trial of the OX40 agonist ivuxolimab. The receptors shown here come from an adult with an advanced solid tumor such as melanoma, head and neck, liver or kidney cancer.

CDR3 DNA: TGTGCCAGCAGCTTAGCGGCAGGGGAAAATGAAAAACTGTTTTTT. Its protein is CASSLAAGENEKLFF. The rearrangement uses TRBV7-9 and TRBJ1-4; TRBD1 might be the D (6 bases). CDR1 and CDR2 (germline): SEHNR, FQNEAQ (reference sequence). The CDR3 totals 15 residues. Trimming shortened V by 0 bases and J by 5 bases, and 10 bases separated the two germline ends. The full variable domain, rest sourced from reference TRBV7-9 and TRBJ1-4, is DTGVSQNPRHKITKRGQNVTFRCDPISEHNRLYWYRQTLGQGPEFLTYFQNEAQLEKSRLLSDRFSAERPKGSFSTLEIQRTEQGDSAMYLCASSLAAGENEKLFFGSGTQLSVL.

A note on this clone: Different DNA sequences within this sample yield the same CDR3. The rearrangement links TRBV5-1 to TRBJ1-1, with D perhaps matching TRBD1 (5 bases). The V end was cut by 0 bases, the J end by 3 bases, with 6 bases between. Per germline, CDR1 SGHRS and CDR2 YFSETQ. The CDR3 length is 13 residues. CDR3 loop: CASSLVGDTEAFF. CDR3 DNA sequence: TGCGCCAGCAGCTTGGTGGGGGACACTGAAGCTTTCTTT.

In DNA, the CDR3 is TGTGCCAGCAGGCTAGGGGGGAGCTATGGCTACACCTTC. Translated: CASRLGGSYGYTF. V is TRBV28 and J is TRBJ1-2; tentative D call: TRBD1 (6 bases). Germline CDR1 reads MDHEN; CDR2 reads SYDVKM. The CDR3 extends over 13 amino acids. Trimming cost V 6 bases and J 4 bases, with 12 bases left between them.

The chain has TRBV19 and TRBJ2-1; TRBD2 matches 7 bases. After removal of 10 bases from V and 7 bases from J, the junction contained 16 bases not matched to a gene. This CDR3 is built from 15 residues. Germline assignment: CDR1 LNHDA and CDR2 SQIVND (reference sequence). CDR3 bases: TGTGCCACCAGAATGGGCGGGAGTGTTAAGAATGAGCAGTTCTTC. Translation gives CATRMGGSVKNEQFF. Full variable domain (missing parts from reference TRBV19 and TRBJ2-1): DGGITQSPKYLFRKEGQNVTLSCEQNLNHDAMYWYRQDPGQGLRLIYYSQIVNDFQKGDIAEGYSVSREKKESFPLTVTSAQKNPTAFYLCATRMGGSVKNEQFFGPGTRLTVL.

The J gene is TRBJ2-7, the V gene TRBV5-8, with 10 bases lining up with TRBD2. V dropped 4 bases and J dropped 0; count of bases not matched to a gene: 7. This CDR3 is 16 amino acids long. Germline V gives CDR1 SGHTS, CDR2 YDEGEE. CDR3 region: CASSKAGTSVSYEQYF. The CDR3 DNA reads as TGTGCCAGCAGCAAGGCCGGGACTAGCGTCTCCTACGAGCAGTACTTC.

J is TRBJ1-4 and V is TRBV2, with D possibly TRBD1 on 5 matching bases. The V end was cut by 0 bases, the J end by 0 bases, with 14 bases between. The CDR3 is 18 residues long. Germline lookup yields CDR1 SNHLY and CDR2 FYNNEI. The CDR3 region has the DNA TGTGCCAGCAGTGAAGCTTGGGGCTCAGATGCAACTAATGAAAAACTGTTTTTT. This sequence encodes CASSEAWGSDATNEKLFF.

The CDR3 loop reads CASSLTSSSYEQYF. Here the CDR3 DNA reads TGTGCCAGCAGCCTGACTAGCTCCTCCTACGAGCAGTACTTC. The rearrangement uses TRBV7-9 and TRBJ2-7; 7 nucleotides agree with TRBD2. The CDR3 extends over 14 amino acids. The germline gives CDR1 SEHNR, CDR2 FQNEAQ (reference sequence). J was trimmed by 0 bases and V by 5 bases; bases with no gene match: 4.

V is TRBV6-5 and J is TRBJ1-2; a possible D gene is TRBD1 (5 bases). Germline V gene lookup returns CDR1 MNHEY and CDR2 SVGAGI. Trimming removed 10 bases from V and 0 bases from J, with 18 bases in between. This CDR3 has 15 residues. The CDR3 loop reads CATENGKGPNYGYTF. CDR3 in DNA: TGTGCCACCGAAAACGGAAAGGGGCCTAACTATGGCTACACCTTC.

The chain carries TRBV5-1 and TRBJ1-3, with TRBD1 as a possible D gene (5 bases). Trimming took 3 bases from V and 2 from J, leaving 9 bases between them. Germline loops: CDR1 SGHRS, CDR2 YFSETQ. The CDR3 consists of 14 residues. CDR3 protein: CASSSTVTGNTIYF. CDR3 in DNA: TGCGCCAGCAGCTCGACAGTTACTGGAAACACCATATATTTT.

V gene TRBV9 combines with J gene TRBJ1-3; D gene uncertain. With 5 bases removed from V and 0 bases from J, the gap between germline ends came to 9 bases. The CDR3 covers 14 residues. Germline CDR1 is SGDLS and CDR2 is YYNGEE. The CDR3 nucleotides read TGTGCCAGCAGTCAGGAGTTCTCTGGAAACACCATATATTTT. This sequence encodes CASSQEFSGNTIYF.

This chain links TRBV7-2 with TRBJ2-3; 8 bases map to TRBD1. This CDR3 contains 15 residues. CDR1 SGHTA and CDR2 FQGNSA come from the germline V gene. V lost 7 bases and J lost 4; bases outside the gene matches: 10. CDR3 in DNA: TGTGCCAGCACCCCCCCGGGACAGGAGGCAGATACGCAGTATTTT. It yields the protein CASTPPGQEADTQYF.

This clone was recorded only once. The V and J genes are TRBV9 and TRBJ2-7; D could derive from TRBD1 or TRBD2 (5 bases each). The germline V and J ends were trimmed by 0 bases and 3 bases, with 13 bases remaining between them. Germline V gives CDR1 SGDLS, CDR2 YYNGEE. The CDR3 spans 15 residues. CDR3 in amino acids: CASSVDLGTGYEQYF. DNA of the CDR3: TGTGCCAGCAGCGTAGACCTCGGGACGGGCTACGAGCAGTACTTC.

V gene TRBV19 combines with J gene TRBJ2-2, with D perhaps TRBD1 or TRBD2 (5 bases each). V gave up 2 bases and J gave up 6 bases, with 16 bases separating them. CDR1 is LNHDA and CDR2 is SQIVND in the germline V gene (reference sequence). This CDR3 has 16 residues. The chain's CDR3 is CASSIRRYQGAGELFF. For the CDR3, the DNA is TGTGCCAGTAGTATAAGGAGGTACCAGGGTGCCGGGGAGCTGTTTTTT.

V is TRBV6-7 and J is TRBJ2-1; 9 bases map to TRBD1. TRBV6-7 qualifies as an ORF whose function is uncertain. The length of the CDR3 is 21 residues. Trimming removed 4 bases from V and 3 bases from J; junction bases left unmatched: 22. CDR3 residues: CASSLLSGLDRGPHLYNEQFF. The DNA of the CDR3 is TGTGCCAGCAGTTTACTCTCAGGTCTGGACAGGGGCCCTCACCTCTACAATGAGCAGTTCTTC.

The chain has TRBV7-9 and TRBJ2-7; perhaps TRBD1 as D (5 bases). Per the germline V gene, CDR1 is SEHNR and CDR2 is FQNEAQ (reference sequence). Trimming shortened V by 5 bases and J by 3 bases, and 17 bases separated the two germline ends. CDR3 size: 15 residues. CDR3 sequence (DNA): TGTGCCAGCAGCCCGGGCGCCGTGGGGCTCTACGAGCAGTACTTC. This codes for CASSPGAVGLYEQYF. Using reference TRBV7-9 and TRBJ2-7 for the parts outside the CDR3, the full variable domain is DTGVSQNPRHKITKRGQNVTFRCDPISEHNRLYWYRQTLGQGPEFLTYFQNEAQLEKSRLLSDRFSAERPKGSFSTLEIQRTEQGDSAMYLCASSPGAVGLYEQYFGPGTRLTVT.

This chain uses TRBV7-2 with TRBJ2-2; D perhaps matches TRBD2 (5 bases). The CDR3 covers 17 residues. With 0 bases removed from V and 3 bases from J, the gap between germline ends came to 14 bases. Germline CDR1 reads SGHTA; CDR2 reads FQGNSA. Written as DNA, the CDR3 is TGTGCCAGCAGCTTAGCGCTAACTAGTAGAGACACCGGGGAGCTGTTTTTT. Translating gives CASSLALTSRDTGELFF.

This chain links TRBV7-2 with TRBJ2-1; 9 nucleotides match TRBD1. From germline, CDR1 is SGHTA and CDR2 FQGNSA. With 4 bases clipped from V and 7 bases from J, the junction kept 11 bases outside the gene matches. The CDR3 runs to 16 residues. The CDR3 sequence: CASSSTSGQGQNEQFF. As DNA, the CDR3 is TGTGCCAGCAGCTCTACGAGCGGACAGGGGCAAAATGAGCAGTTCTTC.

This chain connects TRBV27 to TRBJ2-5; TRBD2 matches 13 bases. V was pared by 3 bases and J by 7 bases, with 8 bases of the junction left unmatched. This CDR3 is 16 amino acids long. The germline V gene encodes CDR1 MNHEY and CDR2 SMNVEV (reference sequence). Written as DNA, the CDR3 is TGTGCCAGCAGTTTGAGACTAGCGGGAGGCCTAAGGACCCAGTACTTC. It translates to CASSLRLAGGLRTQYF.

J is TRBJ2-3 and V is TRBV7-2; no clear D. CDR3 length: 14 amino acids. V lost 3 bases and J 3 bases, leaving 10 bases between the germline ends. CDR1 and CDR2 (germline): SGHTA, FQGNSA. The CDR3 loop reads CASSLSDGTDTQYF. In DNA form, the CDR3 reads TGTGCCAGCAGCTTGAGCGACGGTACAGATACGCAGTATTTT.

This chain uses TRBV6-6 with TRBJ2-1, with no clear D. Germline CDR1 MNHNY, CDR2 SVGAGI (reference sequence). V lost 8 bases, J lost 5 bases, and 10 bases lay in between. The CDR3 consists of 12 residues. In nucleotides, the CDR3 is TGTGCCAGCCAGGCTAGGAACAATGAGCAGTTCTTC. Amino acids: CASQARNNEQFF.

The chain joins TRBV28 to TRBJ2-7, with D possibly being TRBD2 (6 bases). The CDR3 covers 16 residues. Trimming shortened V by 3 bases and J by 6 bases, and 21 bases separated the two germline ends. Germline CDR1 MDHEN, CDR2 SYDVKM. CDR3 in amino acids: CASSFGVMGGAGEQYF. The DNA of the CDR3 is TGTGCCAGCAGTTTCGGCGTGATGGGGGGAGCCGGCGAGCAGTACTTC.

The gene calls are TRBV6-1 and TRBJ2-7; D is unresolved. The CDR3 extends over 13 amino acids. V was cut by 6 bases and J by 3 bases, with 12 bases left in between. Germline loops: CDR1 MNHNS, CDR2 SASEGT. CDR3 bases: TGTGCCAGCAGGAGGACGTCTGTCTACGAGCAGTACTTC. This codes for CASRRTSVYEQYF.

The chain joins TRBV7-9 to TRBJ2-1; no definite D call. The CDR3 contains 15 residues. The germline gives CDR1 SEHNR, CDR2 FQNEAQ (reference sequence). V was pared by 8 bases and J by 1 base, with 15 bases between. Here the CDR3 DNA reads TGTGCCAGCGTAAAGAACTGGGGATCCTACAATGAGCAGTTCTTC. This gives the protein CASVKNWGSYNEQFF. The full variable domain, rest sourced from reference TRBV7-9 and TRBJ2-1, is DTGVSQNPRHKITKRGQNVTFRCDPISEHNRLYWYRQTLGQGPEFLTYFQNEAQLEKSRLLSDRFSAERPKGSFSTLEIQRTEQGDSAMYLCASVKNWGSYNEQFFGPGTRLTVL.